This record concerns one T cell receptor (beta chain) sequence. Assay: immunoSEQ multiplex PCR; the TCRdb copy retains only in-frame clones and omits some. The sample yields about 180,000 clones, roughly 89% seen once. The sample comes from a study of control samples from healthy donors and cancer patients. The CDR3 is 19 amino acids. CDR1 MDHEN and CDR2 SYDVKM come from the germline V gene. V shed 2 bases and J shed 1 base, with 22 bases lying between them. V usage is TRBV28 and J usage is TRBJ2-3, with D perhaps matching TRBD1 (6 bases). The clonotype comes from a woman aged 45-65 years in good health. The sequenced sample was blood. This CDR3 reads CASSLPTVTGSKGTDTQYF. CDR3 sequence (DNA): TGTGCCAGCAGTTTACCCACCGTTACAGGGAGTAAAGGCACAGATACGCAGTATTTT.